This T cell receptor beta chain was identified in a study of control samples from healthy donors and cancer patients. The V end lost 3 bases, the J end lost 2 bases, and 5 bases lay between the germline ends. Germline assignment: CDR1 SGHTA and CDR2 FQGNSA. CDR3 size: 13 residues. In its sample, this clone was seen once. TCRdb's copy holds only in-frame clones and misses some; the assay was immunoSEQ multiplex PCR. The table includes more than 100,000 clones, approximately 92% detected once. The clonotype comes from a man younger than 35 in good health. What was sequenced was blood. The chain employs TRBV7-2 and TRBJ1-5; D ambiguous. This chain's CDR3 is CASSFPGNQPQHF. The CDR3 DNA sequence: TGTGCCAGCAGCTTCCCGGGCAATCAGCCCCAGCATTTT. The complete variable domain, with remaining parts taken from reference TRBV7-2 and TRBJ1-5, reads GAGVSQSPSNKVTEKGKDVELRCDPISGHTALYWYRQSLGQGLEFLIYFQGNSAPDKSGLPSDRFSAERTGGSVSTLTIQRTQQEDSAVYLCASSFPGNQPQHFGDGTRLSIL.